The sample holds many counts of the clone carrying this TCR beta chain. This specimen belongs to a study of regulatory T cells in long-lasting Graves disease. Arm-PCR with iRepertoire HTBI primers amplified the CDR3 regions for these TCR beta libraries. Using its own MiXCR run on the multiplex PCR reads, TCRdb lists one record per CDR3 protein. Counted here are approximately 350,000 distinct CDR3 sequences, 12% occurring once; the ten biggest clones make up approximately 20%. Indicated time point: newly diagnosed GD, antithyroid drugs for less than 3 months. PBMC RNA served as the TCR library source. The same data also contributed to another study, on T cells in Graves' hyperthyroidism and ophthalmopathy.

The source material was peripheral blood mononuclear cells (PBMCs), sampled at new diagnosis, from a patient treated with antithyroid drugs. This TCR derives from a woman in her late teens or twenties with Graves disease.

CDR3 DNA: TGTGCCAGCAGTTACTACGGGACAGGGTGGCAAGAGACCCAGTACTTC. Translated: CASSYYGTGWQETQYF. The chain recombines TRBV6-2 or TRBV6-3 with TRBJ2-5; TRBD1 agrees at 9 bases. CDR3 size: 16 residues. Germline V gene data show CDR1 as MNHEY and CDR2 as SVGEGT. V was clipped by 1 base and J by 2 bases; unmatched bases: 5.